These 13 T cell receptor beta chains originate from one sample sequenced in a study of T cell responses to AZD1222 COVID-19 vaccine. TCRdb's copy holds only in-frame clones and misses some; the assay was immunoSEQ multiplex PCR. In the table there are roughly 120,000 clones, more than 75% of which are singletons. The sequencing here drew on peripheral blood, taken 28 days after the second AZD1222 dose. The origin of the receptors is an adult who received the AZD1222 COVID-19 vaccine.

V is TRBV19 and J is TRBJ2-5; D unresolved. Trimming left V 1 base short and J 5 bases short, with 17 bases between. Per the germline V gene, CDR1 is LNHDA and CDR2 is SQIVND (reference sequence). CDR3 size: 16 residues. The CDR3 DNA reads as TGTGCCAGTAGTATAGCCTCCCCGAGTGGACCGGAGACCCAGTACTTC. It encodes CASSIASPSGPETQYF.

The chain employs TRBV4-1 and TRBJ2-4; 11 bases match TRBD2. From germline, CDR1 is MGHRA and CDR2 YSYEKL. The trim removed 0 bases at V and 2 bases at J, leaving 12 bases unmatched. CDR3 length equals 20 residues. The CDR3 DNA follows: TGCGCCAGCAGCCAAGATTCGACTAGCGGGAACCGCCGGACCAAAAACATTCAGTACTTC. Protein product: CASSQDSTSGNRRTKNIQYF.

The chain combines TRBV20-1 with TRBJ2-1; D gene uncertain. Per the germline V gene, CDR1 is DFQATT and CDR2 is SNEGSKA (reference sequence). The germline V and J ends were trimmed by 0 bases and 10 bases, with 7 bases remaining between them. CDR3 length equals 11 residues. The CDR3 loop reads CSARDLPEQFF. CDR3 bases: TGCAGTGCTAGAGATCTACCCGAGCAGTTCTTC.

CDR3 sequence: CSAGPGQGRDTQYF. The CDR3 DNA reads TGCAGCGCCGGCCCGGGACAGGGAAGAGATACGCAGTATTTT. The chain uses TRBV29-1 and TRBJ2-3, with 9 bases fitting TRBD1. This CDR3 region has 14 residues. Germline CDR1 reads SQVTM; CDR2 reads ANQGSEA. V shed 7 bases and J 5 bases; nucleotides not matched to a gene: 10.

The chain has TRBV6-5 and TRBJ1-2; a possible D gene is TRBD1 (6 bases). V dropped 5 bases and J dropped 0 bases, with 7 bases sitting between them. This CDR3 has 13 residues. In germline, CDR1 is MNHEY, CDR2 SVGAGI. This CDR3 reads CASSRTANYGYTF. For the CDR3, the DNA is TGTGCCAGCAGTAGGACAGCTAACTATGGCTACACCTTC.

V gene TRBV24-1 combines with J gene TRBJ2-7; no firm D call. Germline V gives CDR1 KGHDR, CDR2 SFDVKD. Trimming stripped 3 bases from V and 0 bases from J, with 8 bases between. This CDR3 comprises 14 residues. The CDR3 protein is CATSDRLSSYEQYF. CDR3 DNA sequence: TGTGCCACCAGTGATCGCTTAAGCTCCTACGAGCAGTACTTC.

The chain carries TRBV7-2 and TRBJ2-6; the D is unclear. From germline, CDR1 is SGHTA and CDR2 FQGNSA. The CDR3 is 14 amino acids. Trimming cost V 4 bases and J 2 bases, with 6 bases left between them. CDR3 loop: CASSSLAGANVLTF. The CDR3 nucleotides are TGTGCCAGCAGCTCCCTGGCTGGGGCCAACGTCCTGACTTTC.

The gene calls are TRBV4-2 and TRBJ2-7, with 7 nucleotides matching TRBD2. The V segment lost 0 bases and the J segment 2 bases; nucleotides outside the gene matches: 4. The germline gives CDR1 LGHNA, CDR2 YNFKEQ. This CDR3 region has 15 residues. CDR3 loop: CASSQDLAATYEQYF. The CDR3 bases are TGTGCCAGCAGCCAAGATCTAGCGGCTACCTACGAGCAGTACTTC.

V is TRBV18 and J is TRBJ2-1, with 12 bases that match TRBD2. Looked up from germline, CDR1 is KGHSH and CDR2 is LQKENI. The CDR3 contains 17 residues. After removal of 0 bases from V and 7 bases from J, the junction contained 7 bases not matched to a gene. Here the CDR3 reads CASSPPATSGRRNEQFF. The CDR3 DNA is TGTGCCAGCTCACCACCGGCTACTAGCGGGAGGAGAAATGAGCAGTTCTTC.

This chain uses TRBV7-2 with TRBJ2-1, with D perhaps being TRBD1 or TRBD2 (5 bases each). V dropped 2 bases and J dropped 10 bases, with 18 bases sitting between them. CDR3 length: 15 amino acids. Germline-derived CDR1 and CDR2 are SGHTA and FQGNSA. The CDR3 DNA sequence: TGTGCCAGCAGCTTATCCCGGGACGGCGAATTGGAGCAGTTCTTC. Translating gives CASSLSRDGELEQFF.

V gene TRBV28 combines with J gene TRBJ1-1; D remains unclear. Germline loops: CDR1 MDHEN, CDR2 SYDVKM. V dropped 3 bases and J dropped 5 bases, with 13 bases sitting between them. The CDR3 length is 14 residues. CDR3 residues: CASSFGARGTEAFF. CDR3 bases: TGTGCCAGCAGTTTCGGAGCGAGAGGGACTGAAGCTTTCTTT.

The chain has TRBV10-1 and TRBJ1-4; TRBD1 aligns across 8 bases. Germline V lookup: CDR1 WNHNN, CDR2 SYGVQD (reference sequence). The CDR3 has 13 amino acids. V shed 8 bases, J shed 8 bases, and the junction held 7 bases outside the gene matches. The CDR3 DNA reads as TGCGCCAGCGGGACAGGCAAGAGGGAAAAACTGTTTTTT. This codes for CASGTGKREKLFF.

V gene TRBV12-3 or TRBV12-4 combines with J gene TRBJ2-5; no clear D gene. The CDR3 consists of 11 residues. Trimming removed 4 bases at V and 4 bases at J, with 4 bases between. The CDR3 region has the DNA TGTGCCAGCAGTTCTAGAGAGACCCAGTACTTC. Residues: CASSSRETQYF.